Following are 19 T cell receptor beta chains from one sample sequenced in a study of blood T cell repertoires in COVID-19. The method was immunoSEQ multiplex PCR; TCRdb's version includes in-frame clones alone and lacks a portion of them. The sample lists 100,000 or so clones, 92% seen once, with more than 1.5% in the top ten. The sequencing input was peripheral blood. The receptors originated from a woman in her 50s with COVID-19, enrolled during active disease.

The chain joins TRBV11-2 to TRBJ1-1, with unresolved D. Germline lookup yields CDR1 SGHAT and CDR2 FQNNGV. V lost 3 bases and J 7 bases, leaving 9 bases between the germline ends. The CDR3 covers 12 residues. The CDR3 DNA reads TGTGCCAGCAGCTTGTCTGTTAGTGAAGCTTTCTTT. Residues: CASSLSVSEAFF.

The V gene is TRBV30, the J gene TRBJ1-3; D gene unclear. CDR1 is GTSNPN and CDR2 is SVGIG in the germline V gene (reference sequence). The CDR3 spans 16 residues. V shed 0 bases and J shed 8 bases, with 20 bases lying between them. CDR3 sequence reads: CAWSVKGRTRRYTIYF. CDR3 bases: TGTGCCTGGAGTGTTAAGGGTCGAACCCGGAGGTACACCATATATTTT.

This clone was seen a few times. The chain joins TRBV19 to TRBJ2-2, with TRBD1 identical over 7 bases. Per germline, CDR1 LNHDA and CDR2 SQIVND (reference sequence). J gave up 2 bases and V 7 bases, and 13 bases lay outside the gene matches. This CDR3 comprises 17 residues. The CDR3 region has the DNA TGTGCCAGTACCCCCGACCCGCAGGGGGTTAACACCGGGGAGCTGTTTTTT. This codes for CASTPDPQGVNTGELFF.

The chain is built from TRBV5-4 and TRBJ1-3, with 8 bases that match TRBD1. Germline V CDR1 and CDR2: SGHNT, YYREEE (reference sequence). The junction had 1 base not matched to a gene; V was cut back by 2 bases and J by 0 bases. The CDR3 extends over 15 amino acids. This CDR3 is CASSFRGLSGNTIYF. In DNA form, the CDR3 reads TGTGCCAGCAGCTTCAGGGGGCTCTCTGGAAACACCATATATTTT.

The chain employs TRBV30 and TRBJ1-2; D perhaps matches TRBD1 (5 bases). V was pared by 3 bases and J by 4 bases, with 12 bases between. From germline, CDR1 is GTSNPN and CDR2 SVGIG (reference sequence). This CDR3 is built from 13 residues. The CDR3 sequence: CAWRTGLSYGYTF. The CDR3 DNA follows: TGTGCCTGGAGGACGGGACTGAGCTATGGCTACACCTTC.

CDR3 sequence reads: CASSPAGAVEAFF. Here the CDR3 DNA reads TGCGCCAGCAGCCCCGCAGGTGCAGTTGAAGCTTTCTTT. The chain carries TRBV5-1 and TRBJ1-1; D gene ambiguous. The ends were cut back, 4 bases at V and 7 bases at J, with 14 bases in the middle. From germline, CDR1 is SGHRS and CDR2 YFSETQ. The CDR3 is made up of 13 amino acids.

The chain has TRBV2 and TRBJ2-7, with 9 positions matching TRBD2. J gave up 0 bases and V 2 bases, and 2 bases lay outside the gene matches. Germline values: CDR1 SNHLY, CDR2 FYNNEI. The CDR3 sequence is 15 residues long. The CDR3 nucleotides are TGTGCCAGCAGTGAACTAGCGGGGACCTCCTACGAGCAGTACTTC. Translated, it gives CASSELAGTSYEQYF. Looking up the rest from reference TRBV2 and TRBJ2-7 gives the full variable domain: EPEVTQTPSHQVTQMGQEVILRCVPISNHLYFYWYRQILGQKVEFLVSFYNNEISEKSEIFDDQFSVERPDGSNFTLKIRSTKLEDSAMYFCASSELAGTSYEQYFGPGTRLTVT.

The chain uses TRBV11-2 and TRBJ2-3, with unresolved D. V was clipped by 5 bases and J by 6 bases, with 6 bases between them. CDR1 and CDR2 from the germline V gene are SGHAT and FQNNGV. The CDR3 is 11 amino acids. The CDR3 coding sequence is TGTGCCAGCAGCCCTAGTGATACGCAGTATTTT. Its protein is CASSPSDTQYF.

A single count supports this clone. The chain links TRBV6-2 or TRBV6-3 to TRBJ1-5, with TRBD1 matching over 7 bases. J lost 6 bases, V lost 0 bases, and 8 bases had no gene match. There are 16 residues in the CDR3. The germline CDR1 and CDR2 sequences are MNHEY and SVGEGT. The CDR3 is CASSYSQGVGSQPQHF. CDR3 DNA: TGTGCCAGCAGTTACTCTCAGGGGGTAGGGAGTCAGCCCCAGCATTTT.

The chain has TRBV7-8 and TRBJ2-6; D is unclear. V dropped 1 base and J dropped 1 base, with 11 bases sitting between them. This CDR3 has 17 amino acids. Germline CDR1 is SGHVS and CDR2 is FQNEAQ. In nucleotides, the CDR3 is TGTGCCAGCAGCTTAGGCGTTCTAGGTTCTGGGGCCAACGTCCTGACTTTC. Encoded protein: CASSLGVLGSGANVLTF.

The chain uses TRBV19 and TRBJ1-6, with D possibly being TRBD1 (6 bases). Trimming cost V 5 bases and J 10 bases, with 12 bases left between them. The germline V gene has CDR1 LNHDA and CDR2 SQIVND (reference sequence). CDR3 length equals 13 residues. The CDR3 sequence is CASSPSGASPLHF. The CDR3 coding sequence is TGTGCCAGTAGTCCTTCAGGGGCCTCACCCCTCCACTTT.

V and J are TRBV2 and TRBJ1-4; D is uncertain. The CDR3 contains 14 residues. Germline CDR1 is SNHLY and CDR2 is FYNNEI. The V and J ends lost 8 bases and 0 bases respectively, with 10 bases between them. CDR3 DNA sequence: TGTGCCAGCTATCGGAGAGCAACTAATGAAAAACTGTTTTTT. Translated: CASYRRATNEKLFF.

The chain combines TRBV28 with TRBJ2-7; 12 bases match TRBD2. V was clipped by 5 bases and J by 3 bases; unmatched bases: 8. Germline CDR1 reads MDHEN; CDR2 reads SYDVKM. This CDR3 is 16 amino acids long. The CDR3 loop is CASSQPLAGGIYEQYV. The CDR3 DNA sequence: TGTGCCAGCAGTCAGCCCCTAGCGGGGGGGATCTACGAGCAGTACGTC.

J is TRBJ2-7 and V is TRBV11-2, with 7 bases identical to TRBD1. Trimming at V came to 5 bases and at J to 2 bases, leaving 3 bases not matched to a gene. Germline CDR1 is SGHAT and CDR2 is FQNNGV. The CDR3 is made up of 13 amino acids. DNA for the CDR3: TGTGCCAGCAGCGAGACAGGGCCCTACGAGCAGTACTTC. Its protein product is CASSETGPYEQYF.

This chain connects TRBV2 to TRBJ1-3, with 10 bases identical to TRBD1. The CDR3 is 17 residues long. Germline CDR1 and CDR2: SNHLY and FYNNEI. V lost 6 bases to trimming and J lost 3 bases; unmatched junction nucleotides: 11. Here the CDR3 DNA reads TGTGCCAGCAGACACCGGGACAGGGGCATTTTTGGAAACACCATATATTTT. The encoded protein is CASRHRDRGIFGNTIYF.

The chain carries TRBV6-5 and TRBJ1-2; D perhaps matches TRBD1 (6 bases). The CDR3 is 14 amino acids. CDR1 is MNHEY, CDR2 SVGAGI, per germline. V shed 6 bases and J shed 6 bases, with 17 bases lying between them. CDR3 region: CASRPSGTSDGYTF. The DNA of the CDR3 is TGTGCCAGCAGGCCCTCCGGGACAAGCGATGGCTACACCTTC.

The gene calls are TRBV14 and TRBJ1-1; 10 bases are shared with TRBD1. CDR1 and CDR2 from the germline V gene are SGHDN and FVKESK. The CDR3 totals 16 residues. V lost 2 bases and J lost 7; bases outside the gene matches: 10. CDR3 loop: CASSQLDRGRGREAFF. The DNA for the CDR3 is TGTGCCAGCAGCCAACTAGACAGGGGGCGAGGTCGTGAAGCTTTCTTT.

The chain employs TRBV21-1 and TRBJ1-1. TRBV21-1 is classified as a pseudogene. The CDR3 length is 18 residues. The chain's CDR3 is CASSKAHRGAPPYTEAFF. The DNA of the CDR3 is TGTGCCAGCAGCAAAGCACACCGGGGTGCCCCACCCTACACTGAAGCTTTCTTT.

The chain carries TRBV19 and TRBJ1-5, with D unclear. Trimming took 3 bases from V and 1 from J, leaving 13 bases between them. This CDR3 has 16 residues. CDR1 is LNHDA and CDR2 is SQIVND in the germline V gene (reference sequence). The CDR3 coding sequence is TGTGCCAGTAGTATGCTCAGAGGAGGGAGCAATCAGCCCCAGCATTTT. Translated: CASSMLRGGSNQPQHF.